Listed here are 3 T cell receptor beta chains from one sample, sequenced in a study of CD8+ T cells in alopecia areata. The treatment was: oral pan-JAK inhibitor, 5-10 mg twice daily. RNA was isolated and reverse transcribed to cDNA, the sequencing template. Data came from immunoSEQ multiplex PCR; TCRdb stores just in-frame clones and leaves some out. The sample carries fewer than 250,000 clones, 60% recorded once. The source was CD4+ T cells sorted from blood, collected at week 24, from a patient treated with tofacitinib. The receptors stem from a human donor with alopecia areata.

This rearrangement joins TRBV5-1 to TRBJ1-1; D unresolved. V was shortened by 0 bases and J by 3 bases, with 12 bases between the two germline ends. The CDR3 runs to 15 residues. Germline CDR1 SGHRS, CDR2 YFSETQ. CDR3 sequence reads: CASSLETGIDTEAFF. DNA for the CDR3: TGCGCCAGCAGCTTGGAAACGGGGATTGACACTGAAGCTTTCTTT.

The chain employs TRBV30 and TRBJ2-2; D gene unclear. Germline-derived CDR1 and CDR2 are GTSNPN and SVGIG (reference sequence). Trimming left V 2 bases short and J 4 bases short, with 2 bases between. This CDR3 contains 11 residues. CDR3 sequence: CAWSFTGELFF. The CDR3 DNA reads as TGTGCCTGGAGTTTCACCGGGGAGCTGTTTTTT.

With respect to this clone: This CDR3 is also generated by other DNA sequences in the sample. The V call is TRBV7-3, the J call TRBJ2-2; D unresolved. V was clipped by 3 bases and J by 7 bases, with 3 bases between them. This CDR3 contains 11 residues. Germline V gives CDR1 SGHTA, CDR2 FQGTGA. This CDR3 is CASSLSGELFF. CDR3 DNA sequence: TGTGCCAGCAGCTTGAGCGGGGAGCTGTTTTTT.